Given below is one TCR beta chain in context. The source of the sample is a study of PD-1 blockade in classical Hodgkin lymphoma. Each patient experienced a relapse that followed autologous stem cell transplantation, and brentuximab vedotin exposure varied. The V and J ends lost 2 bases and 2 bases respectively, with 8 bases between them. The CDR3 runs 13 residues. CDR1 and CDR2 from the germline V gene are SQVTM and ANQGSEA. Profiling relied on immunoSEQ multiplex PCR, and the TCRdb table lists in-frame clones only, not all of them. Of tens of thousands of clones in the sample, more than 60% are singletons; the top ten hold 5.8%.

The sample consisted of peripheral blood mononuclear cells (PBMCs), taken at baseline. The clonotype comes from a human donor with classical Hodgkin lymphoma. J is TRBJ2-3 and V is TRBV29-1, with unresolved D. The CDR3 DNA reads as TGCAGCGTTGAACCCACACACACAGATACGCAGTATTTT. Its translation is CSVEPTHTDTQYF.